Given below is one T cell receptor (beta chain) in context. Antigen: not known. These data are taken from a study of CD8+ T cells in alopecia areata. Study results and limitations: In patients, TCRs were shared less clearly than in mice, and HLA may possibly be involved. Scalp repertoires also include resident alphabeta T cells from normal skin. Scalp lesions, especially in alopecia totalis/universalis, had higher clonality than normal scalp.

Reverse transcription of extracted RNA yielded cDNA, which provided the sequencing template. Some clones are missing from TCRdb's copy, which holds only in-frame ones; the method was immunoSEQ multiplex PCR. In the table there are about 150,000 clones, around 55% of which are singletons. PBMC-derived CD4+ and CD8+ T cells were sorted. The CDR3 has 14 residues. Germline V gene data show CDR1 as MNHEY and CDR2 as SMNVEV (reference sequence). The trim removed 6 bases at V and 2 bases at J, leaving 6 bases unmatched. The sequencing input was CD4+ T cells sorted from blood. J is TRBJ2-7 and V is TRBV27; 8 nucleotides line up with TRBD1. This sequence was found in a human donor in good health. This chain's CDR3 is CASSRTGHPYEQYF. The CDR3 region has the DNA TGTGCCAGCAGCAGGACAGGGCACCCCTACGAGCAGTACTTC.